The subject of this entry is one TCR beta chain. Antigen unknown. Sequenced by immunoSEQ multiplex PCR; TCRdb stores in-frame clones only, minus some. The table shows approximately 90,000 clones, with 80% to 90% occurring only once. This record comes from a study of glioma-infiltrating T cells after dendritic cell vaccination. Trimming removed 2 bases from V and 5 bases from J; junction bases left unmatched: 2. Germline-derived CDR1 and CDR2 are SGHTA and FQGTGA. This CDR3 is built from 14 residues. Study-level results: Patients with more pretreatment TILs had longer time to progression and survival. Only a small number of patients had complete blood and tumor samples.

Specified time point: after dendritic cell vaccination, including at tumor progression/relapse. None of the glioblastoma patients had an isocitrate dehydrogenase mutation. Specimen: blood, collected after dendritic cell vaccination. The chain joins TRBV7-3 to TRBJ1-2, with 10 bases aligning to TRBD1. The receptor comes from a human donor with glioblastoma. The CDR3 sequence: CASSLGQGGYGYTF. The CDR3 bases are TGTGCCAGCAGCTTAGGACAGGGGGGTTATGGCTACACCTTC. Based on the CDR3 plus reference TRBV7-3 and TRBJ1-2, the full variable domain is GAGVSQTPSNKVTEKGKYVELRCDPISGHTALYWYRQSLGQGPEFLIYFQGTGAADDSGLPNDRFFAVRPEGSVSTLKIQRTERGDSAVYLCASSLGQGGYGYTFGSGTRLTVV.